This T cell receptor beta chain was recovered during a study of T-cell memory formation after mild COVID-19. Study information: Most TCR clusters belonged to a single donor.

This clonotype was picked up a small number of times. What it binds is not known. A single record per CDR3 protein comes from TCRdb applying MiXCR to the 5' RACE reads. This table has around 340,000 distinct CDR3 sequences, around a sixth appearing once. Between the trimmed V and J ends, which lost 0 bases and 4 bases, there was a span of 13 bases. The CDR3 totals 15 residues. From germline, CDR1 is SGHRS and CDR2 YFSETQ. Overall study results and limits: Clones that got smaller from day 15 to 85 had even CD4/CD8, while clones growing later tipped toward CD4+.

The TCR originated in a man younger than 35 who had mild COVID-19 (a few samples of this study predate the infection). Cell type and time point are not known. Input material: PBMCs or a T cell subset sorted from them (not recorded which). The chain employs TRBV5-1 and TRBJ1-1; no clear D. CDR3 protein: CASSLGGPQPTEAFF. In DNA, the CDR3 is TGCGCCAGCAGCTTGGGTGGGCCGCAACCCACTGAAGCTTTCTTT.